These 30 T cell receptor beta chains share one sample of origin, sequenced in a study of cytomegalovirus exposure and HLA in healthy donors. 13 Jbeta primers and 60 Vbeta primers were used for the PCR. Libraries were prepared by immunoSEQ multiplex PCR; TCRdb keeps only in-frame clonotypes and omits some of them. The sample includes 150,000 to 200,000 clones, around 80% of them seen just once. The sequenced sample consisted of PBMCs. The receptors originated from a woman in her twenties or thirties in good health and CMV-seropositive.

The chain is built from TRBV6-5 and TRBJ1-2; possible D gene TRBD1, 6 bases. This CDR3 has 13 amino acids. Germline CDR1 reads MNHEY; CDR2 reads SVGAGI. Trimming stripped 6 bases from V and 2 bases from J, with 10 bases between. The chain's CDR3 is CASRSGQNYGYTF. DNA of the CDR3: TGTGCCAGCAGGTCCGGACAGAACTATGGCTACACCTTC.

The V and J genes are TRBV27 and TRBJ2-1; 9 bases are a match to TRBD1. The CDR3 totals 22 residues. Trimming removed 1 base from V and 6 bases from J; junction bases left unmatched: 25. The germline CDR1 and CDR2 sequences are MNHEY and SMNVEV (reference sequence). DNA for the CDR3: TGTGCCAGCAGTTTATATGGACAGGGGCCCTTTTCACGGGGAGGGCGGGTCAATGAGCAGTTCTTC. As protein: CASSLYGQGPFSRGGRVNEQFF.

A few counts support this clone. The chain joins TRBV7-9 to TRBJ2-7; 7 positions match TRBD1. Germline-derived CDR1 and CDR2 are SEHNR and FQNEAQ (reference sequence). CDR3 size: 14 residues. V lost 5 bases, J lost 6 bases, and 10 bases stayed unmatched. The CDR3 DNA is TGTGCCAGCAGCCAATGGGACAGAGTAGCCGAGCAGTACTTC. Translated: CASSQWDRVAEQYF. The whole variable domain, filled in from reference TRBV7-9 and TRBJ2-7, reads DTGVSQNPRHKITKRGQNVTFRCDPISEHNRLYWYRQTLGQGPEFLTYFQNEAQLEKSRLLSDRFSAERPKGSFSTLEIQRTEQGDSAMYLCASSQWDRVAEQYFGPGTRLTVT.

The gene calls are TRBV4-3 and TRBJ2-4; 11 bases align to TRBD2. The trim removed 4 bases at V and 1 base at J, leaving 3 bases unmatched. The length of the CDR3 is 16 residues. Germline CDR1 is LGHNA and CDR2 is YSLEER. The chain's CDR3 is CASSPTSGGAKNIQYF. The CDR3 region has the DNA TGCGCCAGCAGCCCTACTAGCGGGGGCGCCAAAAACATTCAGTACTTC.

The V call is TRBV9, the J call TRBJ2-2; no clear D gene. V dropped 0 bases and J dropped 9 bases, with 15 bases sitting between them. There are 15 residues in the CDR3. CDR1 SGDLS and CDR2 YYNGEE come from the germline V gene. The CDR3 region has the DNA TGTGCCAGCAGCGTAGGAGGATCCTCACACCGGGAGCTGTTTTTT. This codes for CASSVGGSSHRELFF.

The rearrangement links TRBV19 to TRBJ1-4; 8 nucleotides agree with TRBD1. Germline CDR1 LNHDA, CDR2 SQIVND (reference sequence). The CDR3 extends over 16 amino acids. Germline trimming cut 3 bases from V and 1 base from J; bases unmatched to any gene: 4. The CDR3 region is CASSIQGAGTNEKLFF. The CDR3 bases are TGTGCCAGTAGTATCCAGGGGGCTGGAACTAATGAAAAACTGTTTTTT.

The chain has TRBV6-5 and TRBJ1-2; D might be TRBD1 (6 bases). The V gene lost 7 bases and the J gene lost 1 base, with 13 bases spanning the gap. Germline V CDR1 and CDR2: MNHEY, SVGAGI. The CDR3 extends over 14 amino acids. CDR3 sequence (DNA): TGTGCCAGCAACAAGGGGGGGTTTAACTATGGCTACACCTTC. Translating it yields CASNKGGFNYGYTF.

This clone was observed a handful of times. The CDR3 DNA reads TGTGCCAGCAGCTTGACTGCGGTGAACACTGAAGCTTTCTTT. Amino acids: CASSLTAVNTEAFF. The chain recombines TRBV9 with TRBJ1-1; no definite D call. The CDR3 length is 14 residues. Germline CDR1 is SGDLS and CDR2 is YYNGEE. V lost 4 bases and J 0 bases, leaving 10 bases between the germline ends.

This clone was counted once. The chain has TRBV29-1 and TRBJ2-1, with 9 bases matching TRBD1. With 8 bases clipped from V and 4 bases from J, the junction kept 9 bases outside the gene matches. This CDR3 has 14 residues. Germline V gene data show CDR1 as SQVTM and CDR2 as ANQGSEA. Here the CDR3 DNA reads TGCAGCTCTGAACGACAGGGGGTGTACAATGAGCAGTTCTTC. It encodes CSSERQGVYNEQFF.

This chain links TRBV7-6 with TRBJ2-7; 7 nucleotides match TRBD2. This CDR3 has 15 residues. Unmatched junction bases numbered 9, after V lost 5 bases and J lost 2 bases. CDR1 and CDR2 (germline): SGHVS, FNYEAQ. This CDR3 is CASSKLAGGTYEQYF. The CDR3 nucleotides read TGTGCCAGCAGCAAATTAGCGGGTGGTACCTACGAGCAGTACTTC.

This chain connects TRBV5-1 to TRBJ1-2; TRBD1 is a possible D gene (5 bases). V lost 0 bases to trimming and J lost 7 bases, with 19 bases between them. The CDR3 sequence is 16 residues long. Germline loops: CDR1 SGHRS, CDR2 YFSETQ. The CDR3 nucleotides read TGCGCCAGCAGCTTGGCCGCCGACAGAACGTCGGGTGGCTACACCTTC. Its translation: CASSLAADRTSGGYTF.

This clone turned up a few times. The chain employs TRBV30 and TRBJ2-5; D ambiguous. Trimming stripped 0 bases from V and 5 bases from J, with 10 bases between. Germline V gene data show CDR1 as GTSNPN and CDR2 as SVGIG (reference sequence). The CDR3 length is 13 residues. The CDR3 region is CAWSVTVSETQYF. DNA of the CDR3: TGTGCCTGGAGTGTTACAGTTTCGGAGACCCAGTACTTC.

The chain links TRBV7-8 to TRBJ1-1, with a tentative D call TRBD1 (5 bases). The CDR3 consists of 17 residues. CDR1 SGHVS and CDR2 FQNEAQ come from the germline V gene. With 1 base removed from V and 1 base from J, the gap between germline ends came to 16 bases. CDR3 in DNA: TGTGCCAGCAGCTTAGGTACTGGGGCCACGCGGAACACTGAAGCTTTCTTT. Translated, it gives CASSLGTGATRNTEAFF.

This clone was detected only once. The CDR3 DNA sequence: TGTGCCAGCAGCCGGGCTGGGGGGACGGTGATGAACACTGAAGCTTTCTTT. It specifies CASSRAGGTVMNTEAFF. The J gene is TRBJ1-1, the V gene TRBV7-6; possible D gene TRBD1, 5 bases. The CDR3 length is 17 residues. Trimming took 5 bases from V and 0 from J, leaving 19 bases between them. Per germline, CDR1 SGHVS and CDR2 FNYEAQ.

The chain employs TRBV10-2 and TRBJ1-1; 9 bases match TRBD1. Germline V gene data show CDR1 as WSHSY and CDR2 as SAAADI. With 6 bases clipped from V and 6 bases from J, the junction kept 11 bases outside the gene matches. The CDR3 runs 15 residues. CDR3 DNA: TGCGCCAGCAGGCCCGGGACAGGGATCAGAGCTGAAGCTTTCTTT. Amino acid sequence: CASRPGTGIRAEAFF.

This chain uses TRBV28 with TRBJ1-2; a weak D match, TRBD1 (6 bases). The V and J ends lost 8 bases and 3 bases respectively, with 22 bases between them. The CDR3 sequence is 16 residues long. Germline V gene data show CDR1 as MDHEN and CDR2 as SYDVKM. The chain's CDR3 is CASSLGGGRVDYGYTF. CDR3 bases: TGTGCCAGCTCACTAGGGGGGGGCAGGGTGGACTATGGCTACACCTTC.

The chain carries TRBV9 and TRBJ2-1, with TRBD2 identical over 7 bases. CDR1 is SGDLS and CDR2 is YYNGEE in the germline V gene. This CDR3 comprises 15 residues. J gave up 1 base and V 0 bases, and 1 base lay outside the gene matches. The CDR3 DNA sequence: TGTGCCAGCAGCGTAGTGGGGGGGTCCTACAATGAGCAGTTCTTC. Its protein is CASSVVGGSYNEQFF.

The V call is TRBV7-2, the J call TRBJ2-1; D call uncertain. The V gene's germline CDR1 is SGHTA and CDR2 FQGNSA. The V and J ends lost 5 bases and 9 bases respectively, with 11 bases between them. The CDR3 has 12 residues. CDR3 sequence reads: CASSPTLSEQFF. The CDR3 coding sequence is TGTGCCAGCAGCCCCACGCTTAGTGAGCAGTTCTTC.

The chain uses TRBV7-2 and TRBJ2-5; D is perhaps TRBD2 (5 bases). V gave up 1 base and J gave up 4 bases, with 13 bases separating them. This CDR3 has 15 residues. Looked up from germline, CDR1 is SGHTA and CDR2 is FQGNSA. The CDR3 loop reads CASSLGTLAPETQYF. The CDR3 coding sequence is TGTGCCAGCAGCTTAGGGACTCTGGCCCCAGAGACCCAGTACTTC.

This chain connects TRBV4-1 to TRBJ1-1; a weak D match, TRBD1 (5 bases). Trimming left V 7 bases short and J 2 bases short, with 14 bases between. Germline-derived CDR1 and CDR2 are MGHRA and YSYEKL. The CDR3 sequence is 14 residues long. DNA of the CDR3: TGCGCCAGCAACATCGCGGGGGGAAACACTGAAGCTTTCTTT. Its translation is CASNIAGGNTEAFF.

This clone was picked up a small number of times. The chain employs TRBV2 and TRBJ2-7, with a weak D call TRBD2 (5 bases). The V end lost 6 bases, the J end lost 3 bases, and 12 bases lay between the germline ends. CDR1 SNHLY and CDR2 FYNNEI come from the germline V gene. The CDR3 has 13 residues. The CDR3 coding sequence is TGTGCCAGCAGACTAGGCTCCTACTACGAGCAGTACTTC. This codes for CASRLGSYYEQYF. The full variable domain, with the rest looked up from reference TRBV2 and TRBJ2-7, is EPEVTQTPSHQVTQMGQEVILRCVPISNHLYFYWYRQILGQKVEFLVSFYNNEISEKSEIFDDQFSVERPDGSNFTLKIRSTKLEDSAMYFCASRLGSYYEQYFGPGTRLTVT.

The chain links TRBV6-1 to TRBJ2-1; 10 bases align to TRBD2. Germline CDR1 is MNHNS and CDR2 is SASEGT. The CDR3 spans 15 residues. The V and J ends lost 2 bases and 15 bases, in that order; junction bases with no gene match: 13. DNA for the CDR3: TGTGCCAGCAGTGAAAATGTACTAGCGGGGACGTCAAGGTTCTTC. Its translation is CASSENVLAGTSRFF.

This clone turned up a few times. V and J are TRBV10-3 and TRBJ2-3; TRBD2 agrees at 8 bases. The CDR3 is 15 residues long. From germline, CDR1 is ENHRY and CDR2 SYGVKD. The ends lost 3 bases at V and 5 bases at J; junction bases unmatched: 7. CDR3 protein: CAISDSGGPVDTQYF. The DNA of the CDR3 is TGTGCCATCAGTGACTCGGGGGGGCCGGTAGATACGCAGTATTTT.

The V and J genes are TRBV5-6 and TRBJ1-6; 8 bases map to TRBD1. CDR1 SGHDT and CDR2 YYEEEE come from the germline V gene. With 2 bases clipped from V and 3 bases from J, the junction kept 4 bases outside the gene matches. The CDR3 covers 16 residues. The CDR3 DNA is TGTGCCAGCAGCTTCTGGACAGGGAGCTATAATTCACCCCTCCACTTT. It is translated as CASSFWTGSYNSPLHF.

This clone was seen only once. The genes are TRBV4-3 and TRBJ2-3; TRBD1 is a possible D gene (5 bases). CDR3 length: 19 amino acids. Germline V gene data show CDR1 as LGHNA and CDR2 as YSLEER. The ends were cut back, 4 bases at V and 2 bases at J, with 25 bases in the middle. The CDR3 is CASSLFAPRSGSLTDTQYF. The CDR3 bases are TGCGCCAGCAGCCTTTTTGCCCCCCGATCAGGGTCCCTCACAGATACGCAGTATTTT.

The V and J genes are TRBV28 and TRBJ2-7; 7 bases agree with TRBD1. The CDR3 totals 17 residues. Germline lookup yields CDR1 MDHEN and CDR2 SYDVKM. The trim removed 3 bases at V and 3 bases at J, leaving 14 bases unmatched. The CDR3 loop reads CASSLEVKTGYLYEQYF. In nucleotides, the CDR3 is TGTGCCAGCAGTTTGGAGGTAAAGACAGGGTACCTCTACGAGCAGTACTTC.

This chain connects TRBV5-1 to TRBJ1-2, with a tentative D call TRBD1 (6 bases). CDR1 and CDR2 from the germline V gene are SGHRS and YFSETQ. Trimming removed 4 bases from V and 7 bases from J, with 17 bases in between. The CDR3 length is 14 residues. In DNA, the CDR3 is TGCGCCAGCAGCCGGTGGACCGGGACATCTGGCTACACCTTC. The encoded protein is CASSRWTGTSGYTF.

This clone occurred a few times. The chain has TRBV30 and TRBJ1-5, with a weak D call TRBD1 (5 bases). Germline V CDR1 and CDR2: GTSNPN, SVGIG (reference sequence). This CDR3 is built from 15 residues. The ends were cut back, 1 base at V and 7 bases at J, with 17 bases in the middle. In nucleotides, the CDR3 is TGTGCCTGGAGTGGAAAAGCAGGGCATCGGCAGCCCCAGCATTTT. As protein: CAWSGKAGHRQPQHF.

The chain carries TRBV2 and TRBJ1-4, with 7 bases fitting TRBD1. This CDR3 is 14 amino acids long. CDR1 is SNHLY and CDR2 is FYNNEI in the germline V gene. The V and J ends lost 8 bases and 0 bases, in that order; junction bases with no gene match: 3. Here the CDR3 reads CASQGVATNEKLFF. In nucleotides, the CDR3 is TGTGCCAGCCAGGGGGTTGCAACTAATGAAAAACTGTTTTTT.

The CDR3 DNA follows: TGTGCCAGCAGCGTAGCTGCGGGAGATGGCCCCAATGAGCAGTTCTTC. This encodes CASSVAAGDGPNEQFF. This sequence joins TRBV9 and TRBJ2-1; 7 bases match TRBD2. CDR1 and CDR2 (germline): SGDLS, YYNGEE. The CDR3 spans 16 residues. The V segment lost 0 bases and the J segment 6 bases; nucleotides outside the gene matches: 9.